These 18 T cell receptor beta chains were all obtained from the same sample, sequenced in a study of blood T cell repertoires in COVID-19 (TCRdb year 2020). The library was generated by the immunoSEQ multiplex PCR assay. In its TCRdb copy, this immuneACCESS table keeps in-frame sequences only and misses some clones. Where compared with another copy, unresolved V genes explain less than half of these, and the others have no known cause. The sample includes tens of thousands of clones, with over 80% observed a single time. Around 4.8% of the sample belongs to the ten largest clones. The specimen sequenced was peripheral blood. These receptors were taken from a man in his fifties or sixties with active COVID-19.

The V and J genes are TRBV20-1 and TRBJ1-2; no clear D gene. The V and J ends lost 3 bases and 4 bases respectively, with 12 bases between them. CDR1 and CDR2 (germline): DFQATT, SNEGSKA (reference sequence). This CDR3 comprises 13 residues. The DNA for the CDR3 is TGCAGTGCTAGTGTACACAGTATCTATGGCTACACCTTC. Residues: CSASVHSIYGYTF.

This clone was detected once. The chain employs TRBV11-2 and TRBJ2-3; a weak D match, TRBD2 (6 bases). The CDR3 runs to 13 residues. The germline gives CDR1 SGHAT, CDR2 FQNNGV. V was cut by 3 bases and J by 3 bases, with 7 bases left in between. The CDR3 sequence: CASSFRGTDTQYF. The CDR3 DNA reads TGTGCCAGCAGCTTCCGGGGGACAGATACGCAGTATTTT.

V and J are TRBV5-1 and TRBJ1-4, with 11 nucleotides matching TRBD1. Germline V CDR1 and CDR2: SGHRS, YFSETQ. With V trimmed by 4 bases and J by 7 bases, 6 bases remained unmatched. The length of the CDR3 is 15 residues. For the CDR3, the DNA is TGCGCCAGCAGCGATGGACAGGGGGCTTTTGAAAAACTGTTTTTT. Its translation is CASSDGQGAFEKLFF.

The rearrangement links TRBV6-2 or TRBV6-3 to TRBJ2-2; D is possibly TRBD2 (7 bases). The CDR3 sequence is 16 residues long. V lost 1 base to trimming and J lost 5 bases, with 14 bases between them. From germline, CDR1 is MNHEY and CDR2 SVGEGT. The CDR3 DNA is TGTGCCAGCAGTTACTTGGGGGGGCGTTTAACCGGGGAGCTGTTTTTT. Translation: CASSYLGGRLTGELFF.

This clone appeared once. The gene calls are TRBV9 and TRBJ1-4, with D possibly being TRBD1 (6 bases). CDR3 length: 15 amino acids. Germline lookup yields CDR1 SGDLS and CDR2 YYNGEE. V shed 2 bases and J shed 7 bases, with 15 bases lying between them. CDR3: CASSVARGLGEKLFF. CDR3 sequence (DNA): TGTGCCAGCAGCGTGGCCAGGGGTTTAGGTGAAAAACTGTTTTTT.

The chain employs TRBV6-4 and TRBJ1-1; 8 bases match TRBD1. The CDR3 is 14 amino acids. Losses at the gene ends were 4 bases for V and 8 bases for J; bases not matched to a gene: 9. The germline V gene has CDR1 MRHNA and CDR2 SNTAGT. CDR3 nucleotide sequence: TGTGCCAGCAGTGCCGGGACAGGAGGCTTCGAAGCTTTCTTT. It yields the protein CASSAGTGGFEAFF.

The CDR3 nucleotides are TGTGCCAGCAGCTTAGGCTCAGGGGCCTACAATGAGCAGTTCTTC. Its translation: CASSLGSGAYNEQFF. This chain joins TRBV13 and TRBJ2-1, with D possibly matching TRBD1 (6 bases). Germline-derived CDR1 and CDR2 are PRHDT and FYEKMQ (reference sequence). V lost 0 bases to trimming and J lost 2 bases, with 8 bases between them. CDR3 size: 15 residues.

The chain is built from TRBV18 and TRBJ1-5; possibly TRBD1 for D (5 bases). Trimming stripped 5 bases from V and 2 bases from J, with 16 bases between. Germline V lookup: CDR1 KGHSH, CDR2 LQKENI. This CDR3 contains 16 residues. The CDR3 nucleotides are TGTGCCAGCTCAACCAACAATCAAGGGGGCAATCAGCCCCAGCATTTT. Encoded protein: CASSTNNQGGNQPQHF.

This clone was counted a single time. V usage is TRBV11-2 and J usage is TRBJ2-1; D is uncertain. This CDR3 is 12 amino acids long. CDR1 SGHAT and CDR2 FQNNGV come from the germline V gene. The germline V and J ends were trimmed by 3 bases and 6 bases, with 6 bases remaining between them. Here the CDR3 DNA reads TGTGCCAGCAGCTTCAGAGGCAATGAGCAGTTCTTC. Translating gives CASSFRGNEQFF.

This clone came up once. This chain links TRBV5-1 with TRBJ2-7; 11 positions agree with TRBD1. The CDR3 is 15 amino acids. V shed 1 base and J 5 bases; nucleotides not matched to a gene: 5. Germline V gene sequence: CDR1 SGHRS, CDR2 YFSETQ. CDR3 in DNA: TGCGCCAGCAGCTTGCTTGGGACAGGGGGAAACGAGCAGTACTTC. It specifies CASSLLGTGGNEQYF.

CDR3 loop: CASSHRTGRVGLYGYTF. CDR3 DNA: TGTGCCAGCAGCCATCGGACAGGGAGAGTGGGTCTATATGGCTACACCTTC. The genes are TRBV5-8 and TRBJ1-2, with 8 nucleotides matching TRBD1. The CDR3 is 17 amino acids. The germline V gene encodes CDR1 SGHTS and CDR2 YDEGEE. V lost 4 bases to trimming and J lost 5 bases; unmatched junction nucleotides: 16. Based on the CDR3 plus reference TRBV5-8 and TRBJ1-2, the full variable domain is EAGVTQSPTHLIKTRGQQATLRCSPISGHTSVYWYQQALGLGLQFLLWYDEGEERNRGNFPPRFSGRQFPNYSSELNVNALELEDSALYLCASSHRTGRVGLYGYTFGSGTRLTVV.

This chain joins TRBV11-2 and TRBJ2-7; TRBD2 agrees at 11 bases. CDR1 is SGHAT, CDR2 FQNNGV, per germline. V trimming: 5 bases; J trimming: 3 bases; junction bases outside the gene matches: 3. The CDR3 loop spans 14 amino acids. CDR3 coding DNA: TGTGCCAGCAGCCCGACTAGCGGGGACTACGAGCAGTACTTC. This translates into CASSPTSGDYEQYF.

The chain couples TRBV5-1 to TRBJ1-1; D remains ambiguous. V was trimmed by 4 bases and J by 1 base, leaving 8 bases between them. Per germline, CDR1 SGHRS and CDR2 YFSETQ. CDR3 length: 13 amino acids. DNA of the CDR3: TGCGCCAGCAGCCACGACAAGAACACTGAAGCTTTCTTT. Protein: CASSHDKNTEAFF.

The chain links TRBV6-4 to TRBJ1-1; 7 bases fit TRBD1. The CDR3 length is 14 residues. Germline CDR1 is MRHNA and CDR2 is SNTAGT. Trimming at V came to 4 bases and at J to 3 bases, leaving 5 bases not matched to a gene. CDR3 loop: CASSGQGRDTEAFF. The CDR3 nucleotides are TGTGCCAGCAGTGGACAGGGTAGGGACACTGAAGCTTTCTTT.

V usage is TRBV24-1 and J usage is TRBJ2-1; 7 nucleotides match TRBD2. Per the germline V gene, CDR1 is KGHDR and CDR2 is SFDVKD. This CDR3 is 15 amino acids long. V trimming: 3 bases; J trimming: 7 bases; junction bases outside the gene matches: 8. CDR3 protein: CATSDPREGRNEQFF. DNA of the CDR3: TGTGCCACCAGTGATCCCAGGGAGGGGAGAAATGAGCAGTTCTTC.

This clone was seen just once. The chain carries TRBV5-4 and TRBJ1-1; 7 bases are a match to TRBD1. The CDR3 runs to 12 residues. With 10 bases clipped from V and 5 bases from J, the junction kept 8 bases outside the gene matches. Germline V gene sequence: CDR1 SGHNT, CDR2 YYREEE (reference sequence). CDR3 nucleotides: TGTGCCGGTCAGGGGGAGTATACTGAAGCTTTCTTT. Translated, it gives CAGQGEYTEAFF.

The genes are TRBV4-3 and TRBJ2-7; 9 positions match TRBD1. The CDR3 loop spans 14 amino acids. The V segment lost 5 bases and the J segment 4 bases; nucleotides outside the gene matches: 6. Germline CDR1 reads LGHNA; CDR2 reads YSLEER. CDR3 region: CASSSTGGAYEQYF. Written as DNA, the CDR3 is TGCGCCAGCAGCTCCACAGGGGGCGCGTACGAGCAGTACTTC.

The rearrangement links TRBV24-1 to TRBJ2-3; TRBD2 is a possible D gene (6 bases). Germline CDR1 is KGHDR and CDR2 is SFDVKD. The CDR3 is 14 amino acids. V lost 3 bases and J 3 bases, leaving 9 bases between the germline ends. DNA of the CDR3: TGTGCCACCAGTGATAATAGCGGTACAGATACGCAGTATTTT. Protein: CATSDNSGTDTQYF.